This T cell receptor (beta chain) derives from a study of Tregs in tolerant kidney transplant recipients. The study, taken as a whole, reports: Findings come from small patient numbers and require larger validation. Biological reproducibility was not directly addressed in this study.

Trimming cost V 4 bases and J 0 bases; bases outside gene matches: 8. The CDR3 extends over 16 amino acids. The V gene's germline CDR1 is SGHAT and CDR2 FQNNGV. Worth noting for this clone: Its matching antigen is unknown.

Clones were sequenced by immunoSEQ multiplex PCR, and TCRdb holds only the in-frame ones, with some missing. The sample shows around 50,000 clones, 65% to 85% of them seen only once. This clonotype originated in a human donor in good health. This chain uses TRBV11-2 with TRBJ2-5; TRBD1 agrees at 7 bases. The sequencing input was CD4+ T cells from blood. The CDR3: CASSSSTGEYQETQYF. CDR3 in DNA: TGTGCCAGCAGCTCCTCCACAGGGGAGTACCAAGAGACCCAGTACTTC.